The 6 T cell receptor beta chains below all came from one sample that was sequenced in a study of response to subunit inactivated influenza vaccine. TCRdb re-derived calls from the RT-PCR reads in MiXCR, one entry per CDR3 protein. The sample contains roughly 650,000 distinct CDR3 sequences, 11% to 15% of which appear only once. The specimen comprised PBMCs from blood, sampled 14 to 15 days before vaccination. The source of these receptors is a man in his forties or fifties who received an inactivated influenza vaccine.

The V and J genes are TRBV11-1 and TRBJ1-1; TRBD1 is a possible D gene (5 bases). With 5 bases removed from V and 9 bases from J, the gap between germline ends came to 10 bases. Germline V gene sequence: CDR1 SGHAT, CDR2 FQDESV (reference sequence). The length of the CDR3 is 11 residues. Here the CDR3 reads CASSHKDKAFF. The CDR3, as DNA: TGTGCCAGCAGCCACAAGGACAAAGCTTTCTTT.

This clonotype came up a few times. The chain combines TRBV27 with TRBJ1-2; the match to TRBD1 covers 9 bases. This CDR3 has 15 amino acids. In germline, CDR1 is MNHEY, CDR2 SMNVEV (reference sequence). Losses at the gene ends were 5 bases for V and 3 bases for J; bases not matched to a gene: 7. CDR3 in amino acids: CASSTYRGRDYGYTF. The DNA of the CDR3 is TGTGCCAGCAGTACATACAGGGGGCGCGACTATGGCTACACCTTC.

This chain links TRBV3-1 with TRBJ1-4; 10 bases map to TRBD1. The CDR3 has 17 residues. V dropped 5 bases and J dropped 1; count of bases not matched to a gene: 7. Germline CDR1 and CDR2: LGHDT and YNNKEL (reference sequence). The CDR3 reads CASSDRQGAITNEKLFF. CDR3 in DNA: TGTGCCAGCAGCGATAGACAGGGGGCTATAACTAATGAAAAACTGTTTTTT.

V usage is TRBV10-3 and J usage is TRBJ2-7, with TRBD2 identical over 13 bases. The germline CDR1 and CDR2 sequences are ENHRY and SYGVKD. There are 19 residues in the CDR3. The ends lost 0 bases at V and 0 bases at J; junction bases unmatched: 8. DNA for the CDR3: TGTGCCATCAGTGAGTCACTGGGACTAGCGGGACTCCTCTCCTACGAGCAGTACTTC. It yields the protein CAISESLGLAGLLSYEQYF.

In its sample, this clonotype was seen once. The V gene is TRBV20-1, the J gene TRBJ1-5; the match to TRBD1 covers 7 bases. Germline CDR1 and CDR2: DFQATT and SNEGSKA (reference sequence). J lost 2 bases, V lost 6 bases, and 4 bases had no gene match. The CDR3 has 13 amino acids. CDR3 residues: CSASDRGNQPQHF. The CDR3 region has the DNA TGCAGTGCCAGTGACAGGGGCAATCAGCCCCAGCATTTT.

This clonotype came up a few times. The rearrangement links TRBV4-2 to TRBJ2-2; 7 bases align to TRBD1. This CDR3 comprises 16 residues. The germline CDR1 and CDR2 sequences are LGHNA and YNFKEQ. V shed 0 bases, J shed 4 bases, and the junction held 5 bases outside the gene matches. The CDR3 here is CASSQETGKGTGELFF. The CDR3 nucleotides read TGTGCCAGCAGCCAAGAGACAGGGAAGGGCACCGGGGAGCTGTTTTTT.